The rows below give T cell receptor beta chains drawn from one sample of a study of cytomegalovirus exposure and HLA in healthy donors. Only in-frame clones appear in the TCRdb table, and some are missing; sequencing was by immunoSEQ multiplex PCR. Reported are 100,000 to 150,000 clones; the ten largest clones contain roughly 1%. Sequenced: PBMCs. These receptors came from a man aged 18 to 35 in good health and CMV-seronegative. CDR3s include the opening cysteine and the closing phenylalanine or tryptophan. Fields, in order: J gene, V gene, D gene, CDR3 protein, CDR3 DNA. A D gene is named only where the DNA matches it firmly.

TRBJ2-3 | TRBV27 | TRBD1 | CASSHRDRYTDTQYF | TGTGCCAGCAGTCACCGGGACAGGTACACAGATACGCAGTATTTT
TRBJ2-7 | TRBV6-5 | TRBD1 | CASSYSRGQASYEQYF | TGTGCCAGCAGTTACTCGAGGGGACAGGCCTCCTACGAGCAGTACTTC
TRBJ2-7 | TRBV7-9 | TRBD1 | CASSSMGVRTGAYEQYF | TGTGCCAGCAGTTCAATGGGCGTTCGGACAGGGGCCTACGAGCAGTACTTC
TRBJ1-1 | TRBV29-1 | - | CSVEGENTEAFF | TGCAGCGTTGAAGGCGAGAACACTGAAGCTTTCTTT
TRBJ2-7 | TRBV5-5 | TRBD1 | CASSLTGGEQYF | TGTGCCAGCAGCTTGACAGGGGGCGAGCAGTACTTC
TRBJ1-1 | TRBV6-6 | - | CATRARTEAFF | TGTGCCACCAGGGCCCGCACTGAAGCTTTCTTT
TRBJ2-7 | TRBV18 | - | CASSPPGRGGEQYF | TGTGCCAGCTCACCACCGGGCAGGGGTGGCGAGCAGTACTTC
TRBJ1-1 | TRBV5-1 | - | CASSLGTAGFTDTEAFF | TGCGCCAGCAGTCTTGGGACGGCGGGATTTACGGACACTGAAGCTTTCTTT
TRBJ1-4 | TRBV5-4 | - | CASSREATNEKLFF | TGTGCCAGCAGCCGAGAAGCAACTAATGAAAAACTGTTTTTT
TRBJ2-7 | TRBV7-2 | TRBD2 | CASSLGGGGYEQYF | TGTGCCAGCAGCTTAGGCGGGGGGGGCTACGAGCAGTACTTC
TRBJ2-7 | TRBV6-1 | - | CASTVGAVGEQYF | TGTGCCAGCACGGTGGGGGCTGTGGGGGAGCAGTACTTC
TRBJ1-2 | TRBV18 | - | CASSPAETYGYTF | TGTGCCAGCTCACCGGCGGAGACCTATGGCTACACCTTC
TRBJ1-1 | TRBV27 | - | CASSLRGFEREAFF | TGTGCCAGCAGTTTACGGGGTTTCGAACGGGAAGCTTTCTTT
TRBJ1-2 | TRBV9 | TRBD1 | CASSLLQGADGYTF | TGTGCCAGCAGCTTACTACAGGGGGCAGATGGCTACACCTTC
TRBJ1-1 | TRBV2 | TRBD1 | CASSEQGARIGTEAFF | TGTGCCAGCAGTGAACAGGGGGCGAGAATTGGCACTGAAGCTTTCTTT
TRBJ2-2 | TRBV12-5 | TRBD2 | CASGFWGGPNTGELFF | TGTGCTAGTGGTTTCTGGGGGGGACCGAACACCGGGGAGCTGTTTTTT
TRBJ2-2 | TRBV9 | - | CASSVTQGQAGELFF | TGTGCCAGCAGCGTAACGCAGGGGCAGGCCGGGGAGCTGTTTTTT
TRBJ2-1 | TRBV28 | - | CASSSTPQMTNEQFF | TGTGCCAGCAGTTCGACTCCGCAAATGACCAATGAGCAGTTCTTC
TRBJ1-2 | TRBV5-1 | TRBD1 | CASSPGQGYNYGYTF | TGCGCCAGCAGCCCGGGACAGGGATATAACTATGGCTACACCTTC
TRBJ1-2 | TRBV5-4 | - | CAVGQGSYTF | TGTGCCGTAGGGCAGGGAAGTTACACCTTC
TRBJ1-5 | TRBV30 | TRBD1 | CAWSFDRVGNQPQHF | TGTGCCTGGAGCTTCGACAGGGTAGGCAATCAGCCCCAGCATTTT
TRBJ1-2 | TRBV28 | - | CASRSQMGGAYGYTF | TGTGCCAGCAGGTCCCAGATGGGGGGGGCTTATGGCTACACCTTC
TRBJ1-4 | TRBV6-1 | TRBD1 | CASSEGDSNEKLFF | TGTGCCAGCAGTGAAGGGGACAGCAATGAAAAACTGTTTTTT
TRBJ2-3 | TRBV6-6 | - | CASTPIRRGDTQYF | TGTGCCAGCACCCCGATCAGACGAGGAGATACGCAGTATTTT
TRBJ2-7 | TRBV7-9 | TRBD2 | CASSRKHTGTSSYEQYF | TGTGCCAGCAGCCGAAAGCACACCGGGACTAGCTCCTACGAGCAGTACTTC
TRBJ1-2 | TRBV7-6 | - | CASSPPDSLIGYTF | TGTGCCAGCAGCCCCCCGGACAGCCTAATAGGCTACACCTTC
TRBJ2-2 | TRBV19 | - | CASSIAGTGELFF | TGTGCCAGTAGTATTGCGGGCACCGGGGAGCTGTTTTTT
TRBJ2-3 | TRBV28 | TRBD2 | CASSLPGLAGPDTQYF | TGTGCCAGCAGTTTACCGGGACTAGCGGGACCAGATACGCAGTATTTT
TRBJ2-2 | TRBV29-1 | TRBD2 | CSVGPSGRVNTGELFF | TGCAGCGTTGGACCTAGCGGGAGGGTTAACACCGGGGAGCTGTTTTTT
TRBJ1-4 | TRBV27 | - | CASSLSWAEKLFF | TGTGCCAGCAGTTTATCCTGGGCTGAAAAACTGTTTTTT
TRBJ1-2 | TRBV30 | - | CAWRTGEGYTF | TGTGCCTGGAGGACAGGAGAGGGCTACACCTTC
TRBJ2-1 | TRBV7-9 | - | CASSSYGEQFF | TGTGCCAGCAGCTCCTACGGTGAGCAGTTCTTC
TRBJ2-7 | TRBV6-1 | - | CASSESAPYEQYF | TGTGCCAGCAGTGAAAGCGCTCCCTACGAGCAGTACTTC
TRBJ2-2 | TRBV6-5 | TRBD2 | CASKREGKDGELFF | TGTGCCAGCAAACGGGAGGGAAAGGACGGGGAGCTGTTTTTT
TRBJ2-7 | TRBV10-3 | TRBD2 | CAISDKLAGGPLRYF | TGTGCCATCAGTGATAAACTAGCGGGAGGGCCGCTTCGGTACTTC
TRBJ1-4 | TRBV29-1 | - | CSVSRNEKLFF | TGCAGCGTTAGTCGGAATGAAAAACTGTTTTTT
TRBJ2-2 | TRBV5-1 | TRBD2 | CASSLAGRADTGELFF | TGCGCCAGCAGCTTGGCCGGGAGGGCCGACACCGGGGAGCTGTTTTTT
TRBJ2-7 | TRBV11-2 | TRBD1 | CASIANRGPYEQYF | TGTGCCAGCATTGCAAACAGGGGCCCCTACGAGCAGTACTTC
TRBJ1-2 | TRBV5-1 | - | CASSLGAGGDGYTF | TGCGCCAGCAGCCTAGGCGCGGGTGGGGATGGCTACACCTTC
TRBJ2-3 | TRBV4-2 | - | CASSQVPGTDTQYF | TGTGCCAGCAGCCAAGTCCCCGGCACAGATACGCAGTATTTT
TRBJ2-7 | TRBV4-1 | TRBD1 | CASSHLPDRTYEQYF | TGCGCCAGCAGCCACTTACCGGACAGGACCTACGAGCAGTACTTC
TRBJ2-5 | TRBV6-5 | - | CASSLRRGETQYF | TGTGCCAGCAGTCTTCGACGCGGAGAGACCCAGTACTTC
TRBJ1-3 | TRBV7-9 | TRBD1 | CASSPRQGPDTIYF | TGTGCCAGCAGCCCCCGACAGGGCCCGGACACCATATATTTT
TRBJ1-5 | TRBV19 | - | CASMWGERNQPQHF | TGTGCCAGTATGTGGGGGGAACGGAATCAGCCCCAGCATTTT